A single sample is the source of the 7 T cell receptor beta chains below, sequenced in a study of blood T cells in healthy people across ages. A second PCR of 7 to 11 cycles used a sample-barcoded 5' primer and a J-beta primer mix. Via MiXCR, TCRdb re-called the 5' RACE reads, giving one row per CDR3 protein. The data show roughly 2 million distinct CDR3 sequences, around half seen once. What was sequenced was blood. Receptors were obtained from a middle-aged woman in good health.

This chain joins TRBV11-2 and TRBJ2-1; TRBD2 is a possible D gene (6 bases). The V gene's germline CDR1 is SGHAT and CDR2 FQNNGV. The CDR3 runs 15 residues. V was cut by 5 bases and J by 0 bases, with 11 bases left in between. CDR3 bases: TGTGCCAGCAGCAAATGGGGGGTCTCCTACAATGAGCAGTTCTTC. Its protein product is CASSKWGVSYNEQFF.

CDR3 loop: CASSLRGTGTNEQFF. CDR3 DNA: TGTGCCAGCAGTTTACGTGGGACAGGGACGAATGAGCAGTTCTTC. The gene calls are TRBV28 and TRBJ2-1; 9 positions agree with TRBD1. CDR1 and CDR2 from the germline V gene are MDHEN and SYDVKM. The J segment lost 7 bases and the V segment lost 2 bases, leaving 6 bases of the junction unmatched. The CDR3 spans 15 residues. Variable domain in full (rest from reference TRBV28 and TRBJ2-1): DVKVTQSSRYLVKRTGEKVFLECVQDMDHENMFWYRQDPGLGLRLIYFSYDVKMKEKGDIPEGYSVSREKKERFSLILESASTNQTSMYLCASSLRGTGTNEQFFGPGTRLTVL.

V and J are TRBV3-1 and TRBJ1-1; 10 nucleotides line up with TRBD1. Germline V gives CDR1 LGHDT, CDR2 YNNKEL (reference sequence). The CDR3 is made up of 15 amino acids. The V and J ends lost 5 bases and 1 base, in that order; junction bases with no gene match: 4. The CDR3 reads CASSGTGVWNTEAFF. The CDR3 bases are TGTGCCAGCAGCGGGACAGGGGTTTGGAACACTGAAGCTTTCTTT.

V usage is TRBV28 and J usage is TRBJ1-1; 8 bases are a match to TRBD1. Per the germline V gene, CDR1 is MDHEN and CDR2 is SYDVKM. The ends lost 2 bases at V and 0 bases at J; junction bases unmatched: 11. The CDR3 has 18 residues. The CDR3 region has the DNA TGTGCCAGCAGTTTAAGGACAGGGCCTTGTTTAATGAACACTGAAGCTTTCTTT. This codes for CASSLRTGPCLMNTEAFF.

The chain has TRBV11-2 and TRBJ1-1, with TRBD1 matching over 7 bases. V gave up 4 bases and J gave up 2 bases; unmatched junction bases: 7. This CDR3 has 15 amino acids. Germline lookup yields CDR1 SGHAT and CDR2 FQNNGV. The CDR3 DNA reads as TGTGCCAGCAGCTCTACTACAGGGGTCAACACTGAAGCTTTCTTT. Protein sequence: CASSSTTGVNTEAFF. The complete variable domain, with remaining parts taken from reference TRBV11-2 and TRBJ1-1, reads EAGVAQSPRYKIIEKRQSVAFWCNPISGHATLYWYQQILGQGPKLLIQFQNNGVVDDSQLPKDRFSAERLKGVDSTLKIQPAKLEDSAVYLCASSSTTGVNTEAFFGQGTRLTVV.

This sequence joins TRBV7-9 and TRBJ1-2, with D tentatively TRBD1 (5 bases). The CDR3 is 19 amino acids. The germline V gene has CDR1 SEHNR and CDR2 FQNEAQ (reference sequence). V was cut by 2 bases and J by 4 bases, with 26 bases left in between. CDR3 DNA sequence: TGTGCCAGCAGCTTAAGGCCGGACACCGATTACGGCCGGGGCTATGGCTACACCTTC. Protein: CASSLRPDTDYGRGYGYTF.

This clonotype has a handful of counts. The DNA for the CDR3 is TGTGCCAGCAGATCCCGGGACAGCCGGGCAGATACGCAGTATTTT. Translating gives CASRSRDSRADTQYF. The chain recombines TRBV12-3 or TRBV12-4 with TRBJ2-3; 7 positions agree with TRBD1. The CDR3 consists of 15 residues. With 6 bases clipped from V and 4 bases from J, the junction kept 10 bases outside the gene matches.